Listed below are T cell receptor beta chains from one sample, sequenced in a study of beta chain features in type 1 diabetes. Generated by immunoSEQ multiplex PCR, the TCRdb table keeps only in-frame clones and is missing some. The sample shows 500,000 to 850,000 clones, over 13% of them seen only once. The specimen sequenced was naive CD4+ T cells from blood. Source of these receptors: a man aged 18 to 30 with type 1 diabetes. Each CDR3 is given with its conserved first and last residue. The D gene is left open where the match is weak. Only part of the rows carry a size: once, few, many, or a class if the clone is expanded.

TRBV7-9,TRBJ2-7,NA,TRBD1,CASSPRTGHYEQYF,TGTGCCAGCAGCCCGAGGACAGGGCACTACGAGCAGTACTTC
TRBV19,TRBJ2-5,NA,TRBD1,CATDREETQYF,TGTGCCACCGACAGGGAAGAGACCCAGTACTTC
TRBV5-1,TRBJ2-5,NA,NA,CASSLGGSGETQYF,TGCGCCAGCAGCTTGGGGGGATCCGGGGAGACCCAGTACTTC
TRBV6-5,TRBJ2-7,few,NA,CASSYSQGGYEQYF,TGTGCCAGCAGTTACTCACAGGGAGGTTACGAGCAGTACTTC
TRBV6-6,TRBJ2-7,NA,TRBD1,CASRETGGRSYEQYF,TGTGCCAGCAGGGAGACAGGGGGACGCAGCTACGAGCAGTACTTC
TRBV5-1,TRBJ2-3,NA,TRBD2,CASSLGSGGISTDTQYF,TGCGCCAGCAGCTTAGGTAGCGGGGGAATTAGCACAGATACGCAGTATTTT
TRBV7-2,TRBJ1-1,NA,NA,CASSPQRGPGAFF,TGTGCCAGCAGCCCCCAGCGGGGGCCGGGAGCTTTCTTT
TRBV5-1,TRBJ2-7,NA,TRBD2,CASSRTGTSVSYEQYF,TGCGCCAGCAGCCGTACCGGGACTAGCGTTTCCTACGAGCAGTACTTC
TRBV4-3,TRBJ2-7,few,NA,CASSQDPTGSSYEQYF,TGCGCCAGCAGCCAAGACCCGACAGGTAGCTCCTACGAGCAGTACTTC
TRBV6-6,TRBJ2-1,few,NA,CASSYSVNNEQFF,TGTGCCAGCAGTTACTCGGTGAACAATGAGCAGTTCTTC
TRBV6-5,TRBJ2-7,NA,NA,CASSRSREFEQYF,TGTGCCAGCAGTCGGAGCAGAGAGTTCGAGCAGTACTTC
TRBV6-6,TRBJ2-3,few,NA,CASIRGGTPDTQYF,TGTGCCAGCATCAGGGGGGGCACGCCAGATACGCAGTATTTT
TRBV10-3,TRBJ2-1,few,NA,CAITPRQISSYNEQFF,TGTGCCATCACCCCGAGACAGATAAGCTCCTACAATGAGCAGTTCTTC
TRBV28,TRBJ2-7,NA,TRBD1,CASSLSGQGVDEQYF,TGTGCCAGCAGTTTATCGGGACAGGGAGTGGACGAGCAGTACTTC
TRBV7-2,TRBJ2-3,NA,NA,CASSLSWATDTQYF,TGTGCCAGCAGCCTTAGCTGGGCCACAGATACGCAGTATTTT
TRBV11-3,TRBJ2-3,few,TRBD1,CASSLGQSTDTQYF,TGTGCCAGCAGCTTGGGACAGAGCACAGATACGCAGTATTTT
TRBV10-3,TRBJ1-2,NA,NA,CAISESRSANYGYTF,TGTGCCATCAGTGAGTCACGGTCGGCTAACTATGGCTACACCTTC
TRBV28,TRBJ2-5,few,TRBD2,CASSLVRLAGGPAETQYF,TGTGCCAGCAGTTTAGTGCGTCTAGCGGGGGGGCCTGCTGAGACCCAGTACTTC
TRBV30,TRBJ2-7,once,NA,CAWSGKDRRGEQYF,TGTGCCTGGAGTGGTAAGGACCGAAGAGGCGAGCAGTACTTC
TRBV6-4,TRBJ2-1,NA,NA,CASSGTTGGIGEQFF,TGTGCCAGCAGTGGGACGACTGGCGGGATAGGCGAGCAGTTCTTC
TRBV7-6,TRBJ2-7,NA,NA,CASSPSWASDSYEQYF,TGTGCCAGCAGCCCCAGCTGGGCTAGCGACTCCTACGAGCAGTACTTC
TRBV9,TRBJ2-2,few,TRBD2,CASSPRRREPTTGELFF,TGTGCCAGCAGCCCCCGTAGGCGGGAGCCTACCACCGGGGAGCTGTTTTTT
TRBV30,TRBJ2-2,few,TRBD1,CARTGTAYPGGELFF,TGTGCCAGAACCGGGACAGCCTACCCGGGCGGGGAGCTGTTTTTT
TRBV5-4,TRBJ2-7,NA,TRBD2,CASSDYSGSIYEQYF,TGTGCCAGCAGTGACTATAGCGGGAGTATCTACGAGCAGTACTTC
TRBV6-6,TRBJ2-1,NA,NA,CASSLGVNEQFF,TGTGCCAGCAGTCTAGGGGTCAATGAGCAGTTCTTC
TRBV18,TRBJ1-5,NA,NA,CASSLVGGRGQPQHF,TGTGCCAGCTCCCTCGTGGGGGGTCGGGGTCAGCCCCAGCATTTT
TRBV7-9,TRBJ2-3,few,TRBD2,CASSLALAGDTDTQYF,TGTGCCAGCAGCTTAGCTCTAGCGGGGGACACAGATACGCAGTATTTT
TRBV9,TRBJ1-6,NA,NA,CASSVGGRFNSPLHF,TGTGCCAGCAGCGTAGGAGGCAGATTCAATTCACCCCTCCACTTT
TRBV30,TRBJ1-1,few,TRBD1,CAWIGGTGVSEAFF,TGTGCCTGGATTGGGGGGACAGGGGTTTCTGAAGCTTTCTTT
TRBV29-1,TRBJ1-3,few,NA,CSVGGTGNTIYF,TGCAGCGTTGGGGGAACTGGAAACACCATATATTTT
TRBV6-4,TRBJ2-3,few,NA,CASSDSPLGTDTQYF,TGTGCCAGCAGTGACTCACCTCTGGGCACAGATACGCAGTATTTT
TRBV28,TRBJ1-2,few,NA,CASDGGGPPNYGYTF,TGTGCCAGCGACGGTGGGGGCCCCCCGAACTATGGCTACACCTTC
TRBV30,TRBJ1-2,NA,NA,CAWSDQDRNYGYTF,TGTGCCTGGAGTGACCAGGACAGAAACTATGGCTACACCTTC
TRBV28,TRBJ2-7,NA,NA,CASSLVRYEQYF,TGTGCCAGCAGTTTGGTCCGCTACGAGCAGTACTTC
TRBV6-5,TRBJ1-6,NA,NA,CASSPGSSYNSPLHF,TGTGCCAGCAGCCCAGGGAGCTCCTATAATTCACCCCTCCACTTT
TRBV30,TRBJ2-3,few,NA,CAWSEDTQYF,TGTGCCTGGAGTGAAGATACGCAGTATTTT
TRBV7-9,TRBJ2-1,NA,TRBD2,CASSPGLDQVNEQFF,TGTGCCAGCAGCCCGGGACTAGATCAGGTCAATGAGCAGTTCTTC
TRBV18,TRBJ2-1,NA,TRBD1,CASSPASGTGKGEQFF,TGTGCCAGCTCACCAGCTTCCGGGACAGGGAAAGGTGAGCAGTTCTTC
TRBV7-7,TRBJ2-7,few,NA,CASSSDPGREQYF,TGTGCTAGCAGCTCGGACCCGGGTCGCGAGCAGTACTTC
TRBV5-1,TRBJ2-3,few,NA,CASSLGHRASTDTQYF,TGCGCCAGCAGCTTGGGACACAGGGCCAGCACAGATACGCAGTATTTT
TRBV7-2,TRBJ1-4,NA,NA,CASSPRREKLFF,TGTGCCAGCAGCCCCCGTCGGGAAAAACTGTTTTTT
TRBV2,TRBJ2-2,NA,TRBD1,CASSKTGAYTGELFF,TGTGCCAGCAGTAAGACAGGGGCCTACACCGGGGAGCTGTTTTTT
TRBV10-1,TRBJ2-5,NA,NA,CASSTAAYQETQYF,TGCGCCAGCAGTACGGCAGCGTACCAAGAGACCCAGTACTTC
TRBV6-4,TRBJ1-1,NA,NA,CASSETTTPGNTEAFF,TGTGCCAGCAGTGAGACCACAACCCCGGGGAACACTGAAGCTTTCTTT
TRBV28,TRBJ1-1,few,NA,CASSLSGKNTEAFF,TGTGCCAGCAGTTTATCCGGGAAGAACACTGAAGCTTTCTTT
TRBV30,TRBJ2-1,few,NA,CAWERRGYNEQFF,TGTGCCTGGGAGCGACGGGGATACAATGAGCAGTTCTTC
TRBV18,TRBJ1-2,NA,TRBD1,CASSPQGQGNYGYTF,TGTGCCAGCTCACCACAGGGACAGGGAAACTATGGCTACACCTTC
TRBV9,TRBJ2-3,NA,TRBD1,CASNRQGASTDTQYF,TGTGCCAGCAACCGACAGGGGGCAAGCACAGATACGCAGTATTTT
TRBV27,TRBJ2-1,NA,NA,CASSLTSLGANEQFF,TGTGCCAGCAGCTTAACCTCTCTGGGGGCTAATGAGCAGTTCTTC
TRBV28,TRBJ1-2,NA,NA,CASSYWTLTGYTF,TGTGCCAGCAGTTACTGGACATTGACTGGCTACACCTTC
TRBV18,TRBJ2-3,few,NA,CASSQYTSTDTQYF,TGTGCCAGCTCACAATACACTAGCACAGATACGCAGTATTTT
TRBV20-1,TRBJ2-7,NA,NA,CSAMPSLEQYF,TGCAGTGCGATGCCATCACTCGAGCAGTACTTC
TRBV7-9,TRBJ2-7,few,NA,CAIRQGGDEQYF,TGTGCCATCCGACAGGGAGGGGACGAGCAGTACTTC